The following is a TCR beta chain sequence with its context. The antigen remains undetermined. CDR1 and CDR2 from the germline V gene are MNHNS and SASEGT. The CDR3 extends over 14 amino acids. V was shortened by 2 bases and J by 3 bases, with 10 bases between the two germline ends. TCRdb used MiXCR to reprocess the 5' RACE reads, holding one entry per CDR3 protein. The sample has roughly 200,000 distinct CDR3 sequences, roughly 13% seen once. This entry belongs to a study of CD8 T cells in ankylosing spondylitis. Overall study results and limits: Disease-linked clones proved CD8+ and comparatively uncommon in peripheral blood. About 8 highly homologous variants made up a TCR beta motif, and this motif appeared characteristic of ankylosing spondylitis blood.

Sequences were obtained from blood, either unsorted or a sorted T cell fraction (not recorded which). This rearrangement joins TRBV6-1 to TRBJ2-5, with D tentatively TRBD1 (6 bases). The clonotype originates from a male donor with ankylosing spondylitis or in good health (not recorded which). CDR3 DNA sequence: TGTGCCAGCAGTGAATTGTCAGGGGAAGAGACCCAGTACTTC. Translation: CASSELSGEETQYF.